Sequencing of this T cell receptor beta chain was carried out in a study of T cells after yellow fever vaccination. CDR1 ENHRY and CDR2 SYGVKD come from the germline V gene. Between the trimmed V and J ends, which lost 6 bases and 2 bases, there was a span of 18 bases. The CDR3 length is 16 residues. TCRdb re-called the 5' RACE reads through MiXCR, storing one row per CDR3 protein. Among hundreds of thousands of distinct CDR3 sequences listed, 20% to 25% were seen once. This clonotype was obtained from a man younger than 35 who received the YFV17D yellow fever vaccine. V is TRBV10-3 and J is TRBJ2-3; no clear D gene. Sequenced material: PBMCs, taken approximately 22 days after the first yellow fever vaccination. The CDR3 loop is CAISSVAAHTTDTQYF. The CDR3 nucleotides are TGTGCCATCAGCTCCGTGGCGGCGCACACCACAGATACGCAGTATTTT.